The 18 T cell receptor beta chains in this list originate from one sample, sequenced in a study of blood T cell repertoires in COVID-19. Profiled with immunoSEQ multiplex PCR; TCRdb holds only in-frame clones, not every one. This sample carries around 300,000 clones, around 85% of them seen once, and the ten largest clones take 9.5% to 11%. Sequencing used peripheral blood. These receptors were obtained from a woman aged 70 to 79 with acute or convalescent COVID-19.

This chain uses TRBV5-4 with TRBJ1-4, with 7 bases matching TRBD1. Germline CDR1 SGHNT, CDR2 YYREEE (reference sequence). J was trimmed by 3 bases and V by 2 bases; bases with no gene match: 10. The CDR3 length is 17 residues. The CDR3, as DNA: TGTGCCAGCAGCTTAGGAGGGGGCAATACTGCTAATGAAAAACTGTTTTTT. Translating gives CASSLGGGNTANEKLFF.

The J gene is TRBJ2-1, the V gene TRBV3-1 (or the pseudogene TRBV3-2); D might be TRBD2 (7 bases). This CDR3 region has 16 residues. Deletions cut 6 bases from V and 5 bases from J, with 20 bases between. CDR1 is LGHDT and CDR2 is YNNKEL in the germline V gene (reference sequence). CDR3 protein: CASRRTAGLGHNEQFF. CDR3 nucleotides: TGTGCCAGCAGACGGACAGCTGGACTAGGTCACAATGAGCAGTTCTTC.

The J gene is TRBJ1-2, the V gene TRBV10-3; 9 positions agree with TRBD1. The CDR3 loop spans 14 amino acids. Germline V lookup: CDR1 ENHRY, CDR2 SYGVKD. Trimming took 10 bases from V and 7 from J; bases not matched to a gene: 13. The CDR3 DNA reads as TGTGCCACTCACCCGGGACAGGGTTTAGGTGGCTACACCTTC. Translation: CATHPGQGLGGYTF.

This chain uses TRBV20-1 with TRBJ1-1; tentatively, D is TRBD1 (5 bases). Germline CDR1 and CDR2: DFQATT and SNEGSKA (reference sequence). CDR3 length: 11 amino acids. The CDR3 nucleotides read TGCAGGATGCAGGGAAACACTGAAGCTTTCTTT. Encoded protein: CRMQGNTEAFF.

The V and J genes are TRBV7-2 and TRBJ2-1, with 14 bases that match TRBD2. Losses at the gene ends were 4 bases for V and 6 bases for J; bases not matched to a gene: 5. In germline, CDR1 is SGHTA, CDR2 FQGNSA. The CDR3 covers 16 residues. In nucleotides, the CDR3 is TGTGCCAGCAGCTCACGGACTAGCGGGGGGTCCAATGAGCAGTTCTTC. It encodes CASSSRTSGGSNEQFF.

This clone was counted between two and nine times. The chain uses TRBV6-5 and TRBJ1-5; 7 bases agree with TRBD1. The trim removed 2 bases at V and 4 bases at J, leaving 2 bases unmatched. This CDR3 comprises 14 residues. The germline gives CDR1 MNHEY, CDR2 SVGAGI. CDR3 sequence: CASSYGTVNQPQHF. The CDR3 nucleotides read TGTGCCAGCAGTTACGGGACAGTTAATCAGCCCCAGCATTTT.

The gene calls are TRBV5-6 and TRBJ1-1, with D hard to call. CDR3 length equals 14 residues. Germline V gives CDR1 SGHDT, CDR2 YYEEEE. Between the trimmed V and J ends, which lost 1 base and 9 bases, there was a span of 16 bases. The DNA of the CDR3 is TGTGCCAGCAGCTTGCCCCAACGAGGTCAAAAAGCTTTCTTT. It codes for CASSLPQRGQKAFF. Together with reference TRBV5-6 and TRBJ1-1, the CDR3 gives the full variable domain: DAGVTQSPTHLIKTRGQQVTLRCSPKSGHDTVSWYQQALGQGPQFIFQYYEEEERQRGNFPDRFSGHQFPNYSSELNVNALLLGDSALYLCASSLPQRGQKAFFGQGTRLTVV.

The chain has TRBV29-1 and TRBJ2-2, with no clear D. Germline CDR1 SQVTM, CDR2 ANQGSEA. This CDR3 contains 15 residues. With 7 bases removed from V and 2 bases from J, the gap between germline ends came to 17 bases. CDR3 in DNA: TGCAGCGCCATCCTGAGTTCTCGAAACACCGGGGAGCTGTTTTTT. Encoded protein: CSAILSSRNTGELFF.

The V gene is TRBV2, the J gene TRBJ2-2, with 9 bases identical to TRBD2. Germline V gene data show CDR1 as SNHLY and CDR2 as FYNNEI. There are 16 residues in the CDR3. Trimming took 5 bases from V and 6 from J; bases not matched to a gene: 10. The CDR3 region is CASSSSAGGPAGELFF. Here the CDR3 DNA reads TGTGCCAGCAGTTCATCGGCGGGGGGGCCTGCCGGGGAGCTGTTTTTT.

The V gene is TRBV29-1, the J gene TRBJ2-1; 9 nucleotides match TRBD2. V dropped 4 bases and J dropped 4; count of bases not matched to a gene: 5. The CDR3 is made up of 14 amino acids. Germline CDR1 and CDR2: SQVTM and ANQGSEA. Here the CDR3 reads CSVVGSGGYNEQFF. The CDR3 region has the DNA TGCAGCGTTGTGGGGAGCGGGGGGTACAATGAGCAGTTCTTC.

The chain has TRBV3-1 (or the pseudogene TRBV3-2) and TRBJ1-1, with 8 nucleotides matching TRBD1. With 4 bases clipped from V and 3 bases from J, the junction kept 4 bases outside the gene matches. The CDR3 extends over 14 amino acids. In germline, CDR1 is LGHDT, CDR2 YNNKEL (reference sequence). CDR3 bases: TGTGCCAGCAGCCCGACAGGGGCGTACACTGAAGCTTTCTTT. This translates into CASSPTGAYTEAFF.

The rearrangement uses TRBV6-5 and TRBJ1-4; 8 bases fit TRBD1. CDR1 and CDR2 from the germline V gene are MNHEY and SVGAGI. The CDR3 totals 14 residues. Germline trimming cut 6 bases from V and 5 bases from J; bases unmatched to any gene: 5. The CDR3 DNA follows: TGTGCCAGCAGCCAGGGGGCCAGGAATGAAAAACTGTTTTTT. Translated, it gives CASSQGARNEKLFF.

The chain links TRBV9 to TRBJ1-3; a weak D match, TRBD1 (5 bases). V lost 0 bases and J lost 5, with 9 bases in between. The CDR3 extends over 14 amino acids. CDR1 is SGDLS and CDR2 is YYNGEE in the germline V gene. The CDR3 loop reads CASSVGGERNTIYF. For the CDR3, the DNA is TGTGCCAGCAGCGTAGGGGGGGAGAGAAACACCATATATTTT.

V and J are TRBV5-1 and TRBJ2-4; 7 nucleotides agree with TRBD1. The V and J ends lost 4 bases and 7 bases, in that order; junction bases with no gene match: 8. Looked up from germline, CDR1 is SGHRS and CDR2 is YFSETQ. This CDR3 is built from 14 residues. CDR3 protein: CASSPGTAGNIQYF. In DNA, the CDR3 is TGCGCCAGCAGCCCAGGGACAGCTGGGAACATTCAGTACTTC.

A note on this clone: The same CDR3 can be traced to other DNA sequences in this sample. V is TRBV6-5 and J is TRBJ1-1; D gene uncertain. The CDR3 contains 13 residues. Deletions cut 0 bases from V and 4 bases from J, with 6 bases between. Germline V gene data show CDR1 as MNHEY and CDR2 as SVGAGI. DNA of the CDR3: TGTGCCAGCAGTTACTCAATCGGCACTGAAGCTTTCTTT. It encodes CASSYSIGTEAFF.

The V gene is TRBV6-5, the J gene TRBJ2-2, with 7 nucleotides matching TRBD2. There are 15 residues in the CDR3. With 6 bases clipped from V and 1 base from J, the junction kept 5 bases outside the gene matches. Germline CDR1 reads MNHEY; CDR2 reads SVGAGI. The CDR3 loop is CASRGTTGNTGELFF. CDR3 DNA: TGTGCCAGCAGAGGGACTACCGGGAACACCGGGGAGCTGTTTTTT.

This rearrangement joins TRBV6-5 to TRBJ1-3; D is perhaps TRBD1 (5 bases). Germline values: CDR1 MNHEY, CDR2 SVGAGI. Trimming shortened V by 2 bases and J by 0 bases, and 8 bases separated the two germline ends. CDR3 length: 15 amino acids. The CDR3: CASSYGAASGNTIYF. CDR3 bases: TGTGCCAGCAGTTACGGGGCGGCCTCTGGAAACACCATATATTTT.

The CDR3 DNA follows: TGTGCCAGCAGTCGGACTAGCGGTGGGACCTACGAGCAGTACTTC. It specifies CASSRTSGGTYEQYF. The V gene is TRBV6-5, the J gene TRBJ2-7, with TRBD2 identical over 10 bases. With 5 bases clipped from V and 2 bases from J, the junction kept 6 bases outside the gene matches. The CDR3 spans 15 residues. Germline loops: CDR1 MNHEY, CDR2 SVGAGI.